This TCR beta chain was captured in a study of cytomegalovirus exposure and HLA in healthy donors (dated by TCRdb to 2016 to 2017). About the full investigation: In an earlier analysis of under 750 of the donors, 276 Gb of sequence data and roughly 100 million unique TCR beta sequences from about 179 million T cells were reported. Several DR-DQ haplotypes were treated as single units for association and clustering because of strong linkage in the cohort. All discovery cohort repertoires had been generated using a single sequencing platform. An early release covering 550 to 650 HLA-typed donors comprised approximately 290 gigabases of sequencing data and around 86 million unique TCR sequences. The study used immunosequencing to profile the T cell repertoires of around 600 subjects and linked those repertoires to cytomegalovirus serostatus. The number of donors typed differed by locus, with roughly 620-640 for A, B, C, DRB1 and DQB1, around 560 for DQA1, under 610 for DPA1, and some 450 for DPB1. On average, roughly 240,000 unique TCR beta nucleotide sequences were sequenced per donor among about 400 genotyped donors of the cohort, with roughly 18% of those sequences being non-productive. A later analysis re-examined previously published TCR beta repertoires from 610 or so donors and added high-resolution HLA genotyping to investigate patterns of TCR occurrence. Along with the approximately 650-subject first cohort, a separate validation cohort of over a hundred different subjects was used. HLA typing covered class I and class II loci at four-digit resolution. Donor age, sex, ethnicity and CMV serostatus were collected together with the repertoire data. The study was designed to test whether signatures of past pathogen exposure could be identified by cataloging public T cell receptors. To predict cytomegalovirus infection status, the study brought together high-throughput TCR immunosequencing, statistical association of individual TCRs with disease status, and machine learning. An earlier analysis of around 580 of the donors used high-throughput TCR beta sequencing to judge whether each TCR beta V gene segment behaved as functional or pseudogenic. Of the 300 to 400 genotyped donors, around 81% fell in the genetic ancestry cluster associated with self-reported Caucasian donors. The later analysis used no new phenotypic data to find candidate immune exposures, relying instead on TCR beta sequences and their occurrence across donors. In a later genetic analysis, genome-wide SNP genotypes for about three fifths of the roughly 670 donors were used, and that subset was treated as a discovery cohort. The paper's findings and limits, for the study overall: Only TCR beta chains were sequenced in this cohort, and the absence of alpha or paired-chain data limited detectable features. A total of 164 TCR beta chains were listed by the study as associated with cytomegalovirus. The authors suggested that the approach could potentially be generalized to other disease states and immunological phenotypes. A later genetic analysis reported fewer N-insertions in productive TCRs among donors in an Asian-associated ancestry cluster than the approximately 670-donor mean. Roughly 15 rarely observed V segments, including chromosome 9 orphons, were excluded from the earlier analysis of several hundred of the donors because counts were too low. Three of the identified cytomegalovirus-associated TCR beta chains were confirmed in vitro to be specific for cytomegalovirus antigens. In a later analysis, HLA-associated TCR beta chains were found to be more clonally expanded and to have lower generation probabilities than equally common non-associated chains. The only immune exposure information available for the cohort was CMV serostatus. The presence/absence analyses assumed that sequencing depth was roughly uniform across donors, and that assumption may not be true. Correlated functional status among segregating V segments might be attributable to linkage disequilibrium, but an unknown experimental factor could not be ruled out. In a later analysis, TCR association rates were found to vary across HLA loci, with the most associated TCRs seen for DRB1 alleles and the fewest for HLA-C alleles. In both the original and validation cohorts, the classifier was reported to diagnose cytomegalovirus status with high specificity and sensitivity. At a false discovery rate of 0.05, a later analysis linked 16,951 TCR beta sequences to specific HLA alleles. An association between a missense DCLRE1C variant and V-gene and J-gene trimming of TCR beta chains was found in a later genetic analysis and replicated in an independent cohort. A further reported finding was that TCR beta sequences accurately predicted the HLA-A and HLA-B alleles for most subjects in the first cohort. Most CMV-associated TCR beta chains appeared to be HLA-restricted in a later analysis, and the HLA associations seemed to be driven largely by CMV exposure. Assigning TCR associations to individual alleles was difficult when HLA alleles, especially DR and DQ, strongly co-occurred. Across donors, most TCR sequences were observed very rarely, whereas some public TCRs were present in many individuals. A cluster of highly shared sequence variants was judged likely to be a technical artifact of the sequencing pipeline. An earlier analysis of some 590 of the donors showed that most TCR beta V segments appeared in productive rearrangements either about 87% or about 30% of the time, which broadly matched IMGT annotations. HLA typing was unavailable for some donors at each locus, so association tests used only the typed subset. According to a later analysis, parvovirus B19, influenza, CMV and Epstein-Barr virus appeared linked to several top co-occurrence clusters.

Points on this clone: Its antigen remains undetermined. No base qualities exist here, and no much larger clone lies one base off it.

Libraries were constructed by the immunoSEQ multiplex PCR assay. The multiplex PCR relied on a mix of 60 forward primers for TCR Vbeta segments and 13 reverse primers for TCR Jbeta segments. The CDR3 region of rearranged TCR beta genes was amplified from genomic DNA with a multiplex PCR assay. On the Illumina HiSeq System, the amplified TCR beta libraries were sequenced as 87-base-pair reads. Under the source paper's analysis protocol: Across the 500 to 700 repertoires, a later analysis counted tens of millions of unique TCR beta chains, 9.5 million to 12 million of which were shared by at least two donors. Raw reads were error-corrected and collapsed into unique sequences by a nearest-neighbor algorithm in which closely related sequences were merged to remove PCR and sequencing errors. V, D and J gene segments were assigned by aligning CDR3 sequences to IMGT reference sequences. For a sequence to be retained, a match of at least six nucleotides to both a V gene segment and a J gene segment was required. Rearrangements were called productive when the CDR3 lacked stop codons and stayed in frame with V and J; all others were non-productive. Following IMGT convention, CDR3 was defined as the stretch from the second conserved V-encoded cysteine to the conserved J-encoded phenylalanine. In an earlier analysis of around 640 of the donors, sequences lacking an unambiguous match to a single V gene segment were excluded. In an earlier analysis of approximately 610 of the donors, V segments were called functional above 56.7% productive rearrangements and were called segregating when the between-donor standard deviation exceeded 5%. A statistical classification framework was built for diagnosing cytomegalovirus status from the catalog of TCR beta chain sequences. V and J gene assignment, in a later analysis, came from comparing TCR nucleotide sequences with IMGT/GENE-DB human TR gene sequences. A later analysis assigned CDR3 sequences and most-parsimonious VDJ recombination scenarios with the TCRdist pipeline. In a later analysis, each TCR beta chain was defined by its CDR3 amino acid sequence together with its V-gene family, and reads without a unique V-gene family were excluded. To address suspected cross-contamination and a sequencing artifact, a later analysis removed several hundred highly shared, low-generation-probability nucleotide sequences. In a later analysis, a clonal expansion index for each public chain was calculated from normalized within-repertoire ranks of inferred template counts. A later analysis computed generation probabilities with a VDJ recombination model fitted to out-of-frame rearrangements, and checked the results against IGoR. In a later analysis, TCR-TCR, TCR-HLA and TCR-CMV co-occurrence was scored with hypergeometric tests, and a repertoire-size bias correction was applied to TCR pairs. In a later analysis, false discovery rates were estimated by permuting HLA or CMV assignments 20 times. In a later analysis, co-occurring TCRs were grouped with DBSCAN, and TCRdist sequence similarity was added when clustering was performed within HLA-allele-positive subsets. Co-occurrence clustering excluded repertoires with fewer than 30,000 or more than 120,000 public chains, plus five with anomalous nucleotide sharing. TCRdb mirrors the immuneACCESS table, restricted to in-frame sequences. Some clones are absent from its copies; in checked studies, under half trace to an unresolved V gene, and the reason for the others is unknown. V and J calls and clone size are given by that table; D and trimming were obtained from the DNA. The sample has some 130,000 clones on record, roughly four fifths of them singletons. 7.3% of the sample is in the top ten clones.

The cohort comprised some 700 healthy bone marrow donors. At the time of sampling, all cohort members were nominally healthy, though unrecorded immune exposures were likely present. The donor was CMV seronegative and was included in the group of a few hundred seronegative cohort members. Every donor gave a peripheral blood sample, and the peripheral blood mononuclear cells from that sample were used for TCR beta sequencing. Genomic DNA was extracted from the blood cell samples with the Qiagen DNeasy Blood Extraction Kit. Sequenced input: PBMCs. The clonotype originates from a male donor in good health and CMV-seronegative.

The CDR3: CASSIARTLSSYEQYF. The DNA sequence follows: TGTGCCAGTAGTATAGCCCGGACATTAAGCTCCTACGAGCAGTACTTC. This sequence uses TRBV19 and TRBJ2-7, with TRBD1 tentatively as D gene (5 bases match). The CDR3 has 16 amino acids, counting the end cysteine and phenylalanine. CDR3 DNA only is kept here, 48 bases in frame from base 1. CDR1 LNHDA and CDR2 SQIVND are derived from the germline V gene (reference sequence). Trimming at the junction amounts to 1 base on V and 0 bases on J, and the germline ends lie 13 bases apart.